The sequence of this T cell receptor (beta chain) was determined in a study of T cell changes during pregnancy in multiple sclerosis. The protocol was immunoSEQ multiplex PCR, while the TCRdb copy is restricted to in-frame clones and leaves out a portion. The sample consists of more than 65,000 clones, approximately 87% of them appearing once. With 6 bases removed from V and 10 bases from J, the gap between germline ends came to 10 bases. The CDR3 has 11 residues. CDR1 ENHRY and CDR2 SYGVKD come from the germline V gene. The chain couples TRBV10-3 to TRBJ2-1, with no clear D. Sequencing was performed on peripheral blood, taken after pregnancy. This receptor was identified in a female donor in good health, enrolled as a control in a pregnancy study. As DNA, the CDR3 is TGTGCCATCAGCAAGTCTACCGAGCAGTTCTTC. Residues: CAISKSTEQFF.